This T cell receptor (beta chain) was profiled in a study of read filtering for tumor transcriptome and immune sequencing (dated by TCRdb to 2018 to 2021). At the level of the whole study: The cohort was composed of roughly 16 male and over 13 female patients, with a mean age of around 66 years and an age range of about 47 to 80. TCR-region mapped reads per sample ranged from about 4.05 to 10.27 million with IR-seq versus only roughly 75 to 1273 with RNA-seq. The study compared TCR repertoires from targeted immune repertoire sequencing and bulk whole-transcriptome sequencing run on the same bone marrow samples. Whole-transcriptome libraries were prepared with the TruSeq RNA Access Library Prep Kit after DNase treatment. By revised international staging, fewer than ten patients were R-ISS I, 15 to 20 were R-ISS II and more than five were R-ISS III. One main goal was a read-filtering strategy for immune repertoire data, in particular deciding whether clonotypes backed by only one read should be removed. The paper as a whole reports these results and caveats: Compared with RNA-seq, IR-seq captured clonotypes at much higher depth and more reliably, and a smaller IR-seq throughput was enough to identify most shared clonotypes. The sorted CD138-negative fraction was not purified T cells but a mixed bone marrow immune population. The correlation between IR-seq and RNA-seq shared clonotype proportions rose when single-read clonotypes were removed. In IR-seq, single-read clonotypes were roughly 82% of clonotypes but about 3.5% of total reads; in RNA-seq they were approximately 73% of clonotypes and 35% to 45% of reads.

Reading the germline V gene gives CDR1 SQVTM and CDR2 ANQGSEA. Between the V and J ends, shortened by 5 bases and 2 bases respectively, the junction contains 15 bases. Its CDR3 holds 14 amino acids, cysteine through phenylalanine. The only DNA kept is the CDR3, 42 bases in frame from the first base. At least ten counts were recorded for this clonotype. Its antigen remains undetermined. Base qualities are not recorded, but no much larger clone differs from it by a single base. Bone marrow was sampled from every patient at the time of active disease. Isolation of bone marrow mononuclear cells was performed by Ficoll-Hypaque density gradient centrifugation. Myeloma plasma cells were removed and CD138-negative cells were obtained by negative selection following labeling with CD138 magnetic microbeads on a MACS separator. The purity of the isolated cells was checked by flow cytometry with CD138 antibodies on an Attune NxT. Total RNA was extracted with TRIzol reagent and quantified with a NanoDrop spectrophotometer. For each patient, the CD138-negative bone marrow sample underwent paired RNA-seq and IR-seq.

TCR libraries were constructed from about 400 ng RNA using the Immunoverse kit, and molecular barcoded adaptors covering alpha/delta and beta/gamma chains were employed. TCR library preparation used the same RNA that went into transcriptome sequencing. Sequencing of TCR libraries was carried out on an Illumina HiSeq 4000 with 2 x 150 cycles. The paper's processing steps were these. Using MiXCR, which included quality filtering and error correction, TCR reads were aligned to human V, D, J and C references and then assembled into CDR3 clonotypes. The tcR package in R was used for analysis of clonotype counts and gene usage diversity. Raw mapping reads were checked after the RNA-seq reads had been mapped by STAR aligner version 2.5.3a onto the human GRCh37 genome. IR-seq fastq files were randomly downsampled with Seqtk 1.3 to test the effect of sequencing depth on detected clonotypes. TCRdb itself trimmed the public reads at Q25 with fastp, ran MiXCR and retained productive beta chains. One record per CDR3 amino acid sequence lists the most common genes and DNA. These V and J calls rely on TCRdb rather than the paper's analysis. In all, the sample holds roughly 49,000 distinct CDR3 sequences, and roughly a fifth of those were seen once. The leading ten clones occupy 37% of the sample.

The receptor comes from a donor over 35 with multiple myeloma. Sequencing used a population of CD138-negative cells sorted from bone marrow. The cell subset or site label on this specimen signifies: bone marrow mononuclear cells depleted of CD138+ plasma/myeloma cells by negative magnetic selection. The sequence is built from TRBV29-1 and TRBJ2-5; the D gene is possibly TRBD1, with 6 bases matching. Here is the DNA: TGCAGCGTTAGCCTGGTGGGACAACAAGAGACCCAGTACTTC. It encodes CSVSLVGQQETQYF.